Listed here are 7 T cell receptor beta chains from one sample, sequenced in a study of T-cell reconstitution after alpha-beta-depleted transplantation in children. Construction of the TCRbeta library involved unique molecular identifiers. MiXCR was run by TCRdb on the PCR reads, yielding one entry per CDR3 protein. This sample yields some 240,000 distinct CDR3 sequences, of which about 8.8% are seen a single time; approximately 4.7% belongs to the top ten. Specimen: PBMCs from the stem cell graft donor, collected from the stem cell graft. These TCRs come from a human donor who donated a stem cell graft to a child with SCID.

This clonotype showed up many times. The chain carries TRBV20-1 and TRBJ2-7; D is perhaps TRBD2 (5 bases). Trimming shortened V by 6 bases and J by 5 bases, and 17 bases separated the two germline ends. Germline assignment: CDR1 DFQATT and CDR2 SNEGSKA (reference sequence). The CDR3 totals 13 residues. The CDR3, as DNA: TGCAGTGCCAGGCCCGCTAGCCGCAACGAGCAGTACTTC. Amino acids: CSARPASRNEQYF.

This clonotype occurred many times. This chain connects TRBV27 to TRBJ1-5; 8 bases are a match to TRBD1. Germline CDR1 and CDR2: MNHEY and SMNVEV (reference sequence). The CDR3 is 20 residues long. V lost 6 bases and J lost 4; bases outside the gene matches: 23. CDR3 protein: CASSLVYGQGYSYGNQPQHF. The CDR3, as DNA: TGTGCCAGCAGCCTAGTTTACGGACAGGGCTATAGCTATGGGAATCAGCCCCAGCATTTT.

At least ten counts were recorded for this clonotype. The genes are TRBV19 and TRBJ1-1; the D is unclear. The CDR3 loop spans 13 amino acids. Germline CDR1 is LNHDA and CDR2 is SQIVND (reference sequence). Between the trimmed V and J ends, which lost 5 bases and 6 bases, there was a span of 13 bases. The CDR3 here is CASSVLRNAEAFF. CDR3 DNA: TGTGCCAGTAGTGTACTTAGAAACGCTGAAGCTTTCTTT.

This clonotype has at least ten counts. The chain joins TRBV5-1 to TRBJ2-2; D gene uncertain. The CDR3 loop spans 14 amino acids. The V end was cut by 6 bases, the J end by 1 base, with 10 bases between. Germline-derived CDR1 and CDR2 are SGHRS and YFSETQ. CDR3 DNA sequence: TGCGCCAGCACTCCAGTTGTGAACACCGGGGAGCTGTTTTTT. Its translation: CASTPVVNTGELFF.

This clonotype occurred many times. The rearrangement links TRBV4-1 to TRBJ2-5; weak D call: TRBD1 (6 bases). Germline V gene lookup returns CDR1 MGHRA and CDR2 YSYEKL. The CDR3 length is 15 residues. Trimming pared 1 base from V and 3 bases from J, leaving 12 bases between. CDR3 in DNA: TGCGCCAGCAGCCAAGCGGGACACCGTAAAGAGACCCAGTACTTC. Its translation: CASSQAGHRKETQYF.

This clonotype was found many times. The V call is TRBV5-5, the J call TRBJ2-7, with 7 bases lining up with TRBD1. Germline CDR1 reads SGHKS; CDR2 reads YYEKEE (reference sequence). The CDR3 is made up of 15 amino acids. Unmatched junction bases numbered 8, after V lost 2 bases and J lost 3 bases. CDR3 protein: CASSFRQGRGYEQYF. CDR3 nucleotide sequence: TGTGCCAGCAGCTTCCGACAGGGCAGAGGCTACGAGCAGTACTTC.

The sample holds many counts of this clonotype. This chain links TRBV28 with TRBJ2-3; 11 nucleotides match TRBD2. The CDR3 has 18 amino acids. The V and J ends lost 2 bases and 6 bases, in that order; junction bases with no gene match: 13. Germline lookup yields CDR1 MDHEN and CDR2 SYDVKM. The CDR3 region is CASSLRIDSGGATDTQYF. The CDR3 nucleotides read TGTGCCAGCAGTTTAAGGATAGATAGCGGGGGGGCCACCGATACGCAGTATTTT.